Listed below are T cell receptor beta chains from one sample, sequenced in a study of T cell responses to AZD1222 COVID-19 vaccine. TCRdb's table, derived via immunoSEQ multiplex PCR, lists solely in-frame clones and lacks some. The data contain approximately 120,000 clones, 85% to 90% of them singletons. The sequenced sample was peripheral blood, obtained on day 0 of AZD1222 vaccination. The receptors stem from an adult in good health. Each CDR3 is given with its conserved first and last residue. The D gene is left open where the match is weak. Only part of the rows carry a size: once, few, many, or a class if the clone is expanded.

d_call,clone_size,j_call,v_call,cdr3_aa,cdr3_nt
TRBD2,NA,TRBJ2-2,TRBV5-1,CASSSTSGTTGELFF,TGCGCCAGCAGCTCGACTAGCGGGACCACCGGGGAGCTGTTTTTT
TRBD2,NA,TRBJ2-7,TRBV28,CASSTRTSGSYEQYF,TGTGCCAGCAGTACCCGGACTAGCGGGAGCTACGAGCAGTACTTC
TRBD1,NA,TRBJ1-2,TRBV27,CASRPTGGSYGYTF,TGTGCCAGCAGACCGACAGGGGGCTCCTATGGCTACACCTTC
NA,NA,TRBJ1-5,TRBV24-1,CATSDLQFARDVEQPQHF,TGTGCCACCAGTGATTTGCAATTTGCGAGGGACGTCGAGCAGCCCCAGCATTTT
TRBD1,NA,TRBJ1-3,TRBV30,CAWRLPRQGVLGNTIYF,TGTGCCTGGAGATTACCTCGACAGGGGGTGTTGGGAAACACCATATATTTT
NA,NA,TRBJ2-3,TRBV6-5,CASKLVAVGQDTQYF,TGTGCCAGCAAACTGGTAGCGGTGGGGCAAGATACGCAGTATTTT
TRBD1,NA,TRBJ1-1,TRBV6-2/TRBV6-3,CASSLGTGGTEAFF,TGTGCCAGCAGCCTCGGGACAGGGGGCACTGAAGCTTTCTTT
NA,NA,TRBJ1-4,TRBV7-9,CASSLEGSGGEKLFF,TGTGCCAGCAGCTTAGAGGGCAGCGGTGGGGAAAAACTGTTTTTT
TRBD2,NA,TRBJ2-2,TRBV6-2/TRBV6-3,CASSYTSGRANTGELFF,TGTGCCAGCAGTTATACTAGCGGGAGGGCCAACACCGGGGAGCTGTTTTTT
TRBD2,NA,TRBJ2-7,TRBV27,CASRRGLAGTYEQYF,TGTGCCAGCAGGCGGGGACTAGCGGGAACCTACGAGCAGTACTTC
TRBD1,NA,TRBJ2-7,TRBV7-9,CASSLAGQVSGEQYF,TGTGCCAGCAGCTTAGCCGGACAGGTTTCGGGCGAGCAGTACTTC
TRBD1,few,TRBJ1-2,TRBV4-1,CASSPVRGRKGDYGYTF,TGCGCCAGCAGCCCAGTTAGGGGGCGCAAAGGGGACTATGGCTACACCTTC
TRBD1,NA,TRBJ1-1,TRBV28,CASFQARGLGNTEAFF,TGTGCCAGTTTCCAGGCCAGGGGGCTTGGGAACACTGAAGCTTTCTTT
NA,NA,TRBJ2-4,TRBV11-2,CASSLKRQGGIQYF,TGTGCCAGCAGCTTAAAAAGGCAGGGGGGGATTCAGTACTTC
NA,NA,TRBJ2-3,TRBV6-5,CAASTGVTDTQYF,TGTGCCGCCTCCACGGGTGTCACAGATACGCAGTATTTT
NA,NA,TRBJ2-5,TRBV5-1,CASRSQTGGGWETQYF,TGCGCCAGCAGGTCACAGACAGGCGGTGGGTGGGAGACCCAGTACTTC
TRBD2,NA,TRBJ2-7,TRBV7-2,CASSLGRAGGWYEQYF,TGTGCCAGCAGCTTGGGGCGGGCGGGAGGTTGGTACGAGCAGTACTTC
TRBD1,NA,TRBJ1-2,TRBV30,CAWRDRGGGFF,TGTGCCTGGAGAGACAGGGGTGGGGGATTCTTC
NA,NA,TRBJ1-1,TRBV7-3,CASSLTAINLEAFF,TGTGCCAGCAGCTTAACTGCGATAAACCTTGAAGCTTTCTTT
NA,few,TRBJ2-5,TRBV28,CASSIAMRWETQYF,TGTGCCAGCAGTATAGCGATGCGTTGGGAGACCCAGTACTTC
NA,NA,TRBJ2-7,TRBV6-2/TRBV6-3,CASSFETSWDEQYF,TGTGCCAGCAGTTTTGAGACTAGTTGGGACGAGCAGTACTTC
TRBD2,NA,TRBJ2-1,TRBV11-2,CASSAYRLTSGRVNEQFF,TGTGCCAGCAGCGCCTATCGGTTGACTAGCGGGAGGGTCAATGAGCAGTTCTTC
NA,NA,TRBJ1-5,TRBV7-9,CASSLGGRNQPQHF,TGTGCCAGCAGCTTAGGGGGCCGGAATCAGCCCCAGCATTTT
NA,NA,TRBJ2-7,TRBV19,CASRARAPESREQYF,TGTGCCAGTAGGGCCCGGGCCCCAGAATCGAGGGAGCAGTACTTC
TRBD1,NA,TRBJ1-1,TRBV10-3,CATAPGQGNTEAFF,TGTGCCACCGCTCCGGGACAGGGCAACACTGAAGCTTTCTTT
TRBD1,NA,TRBJ2-3,TRBV10-3,CAISKSGGSTDTQYF,TGTGCCATCAGCAAATCAGGGGGAAGCACAGATACGCAGTATTTT
NA,NA,TRBJ1-3,TRBV5-1,CASSLEASSGNTIYF,TGCGCCAGCAGCTTAGAGGCGAGCTCTGGAAACACCATATATTTT
TRBD1,NA,TRBJ1-5,TRBV4-1,CASSTSGGYQPQHF,TGCGCCAGCAGCACTTCAGGGGGCTATCAGCCCCAGCATTTT
NA,NA,TRBJ2-7,TRBV2,CASSEQAGRVQYF,TGTGCCAGCAGTGAACAGGCGGGAAGGGTGCAGTACTTC
NA,NA,TRBJ2-7,TRBV5-1,CASSRTGTSLYEQYF,TGCGCCAGCAGCCGAACAGGTACATCCCTTTACGAGCAGTACTTC
NA,NA,TRBJ2-2,TRBV30,CAWSGRRGSGELFF,TGTGCCTGGAGTGGACGTAGGGGAAGTGGGGAGCTGTTTTTT
NA,NA,TRBJ1-4,TRBV6-1,CASSEAIGRTNEKLFF,TGTGCCAGCAGTGAAGCGATAGGGCGTACGAATGAAAAACTGTTTTTT
TRBD2,NA,TRBJ2-1,TRBV9,CASSAASGRSSYNEQFF,TGTGCCAGCAGCGCCGCTAGCGGGAGGTCGTCCTACAATGAGCAGTTCTTC
TRBD1,NA,TRBJ2-5,TRBV9,CASSPGTGKETQYF,TGTGCCAGCAGCCCGGGGACAGGGAAAGAGACCCAGTACTTC
NA,NA,TRBJ2-3,TRBV7-2,CASSQARLGGDTQYF,TGTGCCAGCAGCCAAGCCCGATTGGGTGGAGATACGCAGTATTTT
NA,NA,TRBJ1-2,TRBV4-3,CASSQARVSRGYTF,TGCGCCAGCAGCCAAGCACGGGTTTCCCGCGGCTACACCTTC
NA,NA,TRBJ1-4,TRBV28,CASSFPGAGRKLFF,TGTGCCAGCAGTTTCCCGGGAGCGGGGAGAAAACTGTTTTTT
TRBD1,NA,TRBJ1-5,TRBV19,CASSIDRTGGLLGNQPQHF,TGTGCCAGTAGTATAGATCGGACAGGGGGCCTTCTGGGGAATCAGCCCCAGCATTTT
TRBD2,NA,TRBJ2-2,TRBV9,CASSAGTGRGGVAGELFF,TGTGCCAGCAGTGCCGGGACTGGGAGGGGCGGGGTAGCCGGGGAGCTGTTTTTT
NA,NA,TRBJ1-1,TRBV5-4,CASSHQTNTEAFF,TGTGCCAGCAGCCATCAAACGAACACTGAAGCTTTCTTT
TRBD1,NA,TRBJ1-1,TRBV28,CASSLFGTGGEAFF,TGTGCCAGCAGTTTATTCGGGACAGGGGGCGAAGCTTTCTTT
TRBD2,few,TRBJ2-7,TRBV27,CASSELADHYEQYF,TGTGCCAGCAGTGAACTAGCGGACCACTACGAGCAGTACTTC
NA,NA,TRBJ2-1,TRBV7-3,CASSLDGTSYNEQFF,TGTGCCAGCAGCTTAGACGGGACTTCCTACAATGAGCAGTTCTTC
TRBD2,NA,TRBJ2-1,TRBV19,CASSMGGLAGDYNEQFF,TGTGCCAGTAGTATGGGGGGGCTAGCGGGAGACTACAATGAGCAGTTCTTC
NA,NA,TRBJ2-2,TRBV14,CASSQVGINSGELFF,TGTGCCAGCAGCCAAGTCGGCATTAACTCCGGGGAGCTGTTTTTT
NA,NA,TRBJ1-4,TRBV5-1,CASSLEAGRYEKLFF,TGCGCCAGCAGCTTGGAGGCAGGGCGATATGAAAAACTGTTTTTT
NA,NA,TRBJ1-3,TRBV2,CASRGRSGNTIYF,TGTGCCAGCAGGGGGCGTTCTGGAAACACCATATATTTT